This TCR beta chain was sequenced for a study of T-cell memory formation after mild COVID-19. Study-wide context: Clusters of TCRs were largely donor specific. The study, taken as a whole, reports: Day 15 to 85 contracting clones showed balanced CD4/CD8; day 15 to 37 expanders favored CD4+. CM and EM subsets held most contracting CD4+ clones; EMRA held CD8+ ones.

5'RACE with constant-segment primers yielded barcoded, UMI-tagged TCR alpha and TCR beta cDNA libraries. TCRdb re-called the 5' RACE reads with MiXCR, one entry per CDR3 protein. The sample consists of about 350,000 distinct CDR3 sequences, around 15% of them appearing once. With respect to this clonotype: Its antigen is still unknown.

The germline V and J ends were trimmed by 8 bases and 7 bases, with 9 bases remaining between them. CDR1 is SEHNR, CDR2 FQNEAQ, per germline (reference sequence). The length of the CDR3 is 11 residues. The receptor was isolated from a man younger than 35 who had mild COVID-19 (a few samples of this study predate the infection). Cell type and time point are not known. The V and J genes are TRBV7-9 and TRBJ1-5, with a weak D call TRBD1 (5 bases). Sequencing was done on a sample of PBMCs or a T cell subset sorted from them (not recorded which). The CDR3, as DNA: TGTGCCAGCGGGCAGGGCCAGCCCCAGCATTTT. This gives the protein CASGQGQPQHF.